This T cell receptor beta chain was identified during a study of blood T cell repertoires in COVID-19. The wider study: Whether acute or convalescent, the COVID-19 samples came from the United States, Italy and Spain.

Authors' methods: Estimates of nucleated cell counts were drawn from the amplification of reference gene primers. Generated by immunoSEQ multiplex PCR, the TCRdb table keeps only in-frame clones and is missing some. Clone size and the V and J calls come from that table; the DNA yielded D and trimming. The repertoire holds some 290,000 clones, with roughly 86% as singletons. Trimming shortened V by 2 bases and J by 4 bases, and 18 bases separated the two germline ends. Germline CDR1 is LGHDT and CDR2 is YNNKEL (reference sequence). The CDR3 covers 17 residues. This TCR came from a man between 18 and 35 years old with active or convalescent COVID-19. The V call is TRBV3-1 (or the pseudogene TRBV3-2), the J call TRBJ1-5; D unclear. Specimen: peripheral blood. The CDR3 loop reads CASSQSSRPAGNQPQHF. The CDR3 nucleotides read TGTGCCAGCAGCCAATCATCCCGACCGGCGGGTAATCAGCCCCAGCATTTT.